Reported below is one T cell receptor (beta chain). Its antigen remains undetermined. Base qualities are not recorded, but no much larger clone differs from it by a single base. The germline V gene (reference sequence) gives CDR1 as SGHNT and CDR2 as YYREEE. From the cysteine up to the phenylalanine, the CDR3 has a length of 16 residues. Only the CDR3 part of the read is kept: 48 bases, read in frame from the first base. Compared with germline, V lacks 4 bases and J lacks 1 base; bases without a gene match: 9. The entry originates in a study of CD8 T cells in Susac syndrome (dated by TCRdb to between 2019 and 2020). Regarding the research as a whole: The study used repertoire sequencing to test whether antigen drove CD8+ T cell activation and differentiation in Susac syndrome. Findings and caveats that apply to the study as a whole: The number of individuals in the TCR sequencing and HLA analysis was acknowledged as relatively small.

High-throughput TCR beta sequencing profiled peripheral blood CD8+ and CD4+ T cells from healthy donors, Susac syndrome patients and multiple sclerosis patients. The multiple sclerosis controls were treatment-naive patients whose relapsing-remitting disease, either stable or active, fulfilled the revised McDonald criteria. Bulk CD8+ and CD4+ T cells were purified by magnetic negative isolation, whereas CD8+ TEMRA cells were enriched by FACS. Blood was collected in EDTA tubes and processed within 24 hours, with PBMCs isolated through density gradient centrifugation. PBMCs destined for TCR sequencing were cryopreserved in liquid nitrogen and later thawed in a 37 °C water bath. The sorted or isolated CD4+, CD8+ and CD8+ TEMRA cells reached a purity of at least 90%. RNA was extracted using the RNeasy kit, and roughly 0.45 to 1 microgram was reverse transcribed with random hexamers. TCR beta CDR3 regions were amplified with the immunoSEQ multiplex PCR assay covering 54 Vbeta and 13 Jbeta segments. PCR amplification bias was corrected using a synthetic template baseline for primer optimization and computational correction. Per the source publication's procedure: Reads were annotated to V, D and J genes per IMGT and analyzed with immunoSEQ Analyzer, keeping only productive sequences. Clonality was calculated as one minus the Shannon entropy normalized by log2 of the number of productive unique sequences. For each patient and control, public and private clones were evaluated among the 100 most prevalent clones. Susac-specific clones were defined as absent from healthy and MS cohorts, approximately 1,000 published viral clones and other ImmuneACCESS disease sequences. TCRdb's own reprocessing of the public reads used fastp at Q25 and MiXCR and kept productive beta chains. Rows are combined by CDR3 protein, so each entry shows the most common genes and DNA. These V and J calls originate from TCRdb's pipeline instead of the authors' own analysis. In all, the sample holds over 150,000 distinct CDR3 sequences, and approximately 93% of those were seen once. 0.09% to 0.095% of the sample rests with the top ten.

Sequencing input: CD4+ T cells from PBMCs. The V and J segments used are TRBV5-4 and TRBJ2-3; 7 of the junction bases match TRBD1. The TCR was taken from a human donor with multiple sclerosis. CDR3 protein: CASSLRQGRGTDTQYF. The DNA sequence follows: TGTGCCAGCAGCCTCCGACAGGGCAGGGGCACAGATACGCAGTATTTT.